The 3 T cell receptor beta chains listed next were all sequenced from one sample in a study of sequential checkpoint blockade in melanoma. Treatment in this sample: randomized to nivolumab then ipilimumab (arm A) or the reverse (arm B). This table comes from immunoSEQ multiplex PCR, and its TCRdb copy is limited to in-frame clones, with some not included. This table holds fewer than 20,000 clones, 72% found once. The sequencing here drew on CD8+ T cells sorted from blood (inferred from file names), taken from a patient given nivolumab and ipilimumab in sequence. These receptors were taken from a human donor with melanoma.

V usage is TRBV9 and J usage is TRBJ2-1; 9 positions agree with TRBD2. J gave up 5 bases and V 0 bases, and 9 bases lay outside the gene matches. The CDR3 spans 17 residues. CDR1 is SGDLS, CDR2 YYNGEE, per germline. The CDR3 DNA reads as TGTGCCAGCAGCGTAGGGGGTAGCGGGAGCCTAAACAATGAGCAGTTCTTC. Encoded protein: CASSVGGSGSLNNEQFF. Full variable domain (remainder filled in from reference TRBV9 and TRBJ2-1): DSGVTQTPKHLITATGQRVTLRCSPRSGDLSVYWYQQSLDQGLQFLIQYYNGEERAKGNILERFSAQQFPDLHSELNLSSLELGDSALYFCASSVGGSGSLNNEQFFGPGTRLTVL.

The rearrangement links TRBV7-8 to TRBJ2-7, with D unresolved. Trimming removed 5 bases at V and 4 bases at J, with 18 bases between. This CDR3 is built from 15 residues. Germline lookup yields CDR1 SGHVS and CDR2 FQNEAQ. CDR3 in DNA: TGTGCCAGCAGCCCAGCGTTGGGTATAGGATACGAGCAGTACTTC. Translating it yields CASSPALGIGYEQYF.

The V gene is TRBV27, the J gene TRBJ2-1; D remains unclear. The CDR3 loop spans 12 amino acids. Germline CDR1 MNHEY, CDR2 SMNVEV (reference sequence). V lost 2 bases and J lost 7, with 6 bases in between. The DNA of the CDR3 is TGTGCCAGCAGTTTAGGCCCTAATGAGCAGTTCTTC. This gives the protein CASSLGPNEQFF.